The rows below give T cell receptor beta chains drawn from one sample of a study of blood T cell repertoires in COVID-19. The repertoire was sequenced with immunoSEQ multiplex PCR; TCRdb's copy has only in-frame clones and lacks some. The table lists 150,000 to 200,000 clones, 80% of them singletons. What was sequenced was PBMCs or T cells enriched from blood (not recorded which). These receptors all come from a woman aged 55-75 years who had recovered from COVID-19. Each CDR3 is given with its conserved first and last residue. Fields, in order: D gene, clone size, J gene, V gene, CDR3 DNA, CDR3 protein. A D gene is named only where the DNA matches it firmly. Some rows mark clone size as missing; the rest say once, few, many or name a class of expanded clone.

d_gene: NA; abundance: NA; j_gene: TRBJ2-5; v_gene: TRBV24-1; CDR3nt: TGTGCCACCAGTGAAACAGGGTTCTGGAAGACCCAGTACTTC; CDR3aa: CATSETGFWKTQYF
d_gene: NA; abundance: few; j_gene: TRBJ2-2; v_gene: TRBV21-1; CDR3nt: TGTGCCAGCAGCAAGGTAGAGGGGCGACAGGGACCCACCGGGGAGCTGTTTTTT; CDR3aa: CASSKVEGRQGPTGELFF
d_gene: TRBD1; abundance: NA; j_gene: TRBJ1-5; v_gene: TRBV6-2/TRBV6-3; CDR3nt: TGTGCCAGCAGTTACTTGGGACAGGGGAACAATCAGCCCCAGCATTTT; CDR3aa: CASSYLGQGNNQPQHF
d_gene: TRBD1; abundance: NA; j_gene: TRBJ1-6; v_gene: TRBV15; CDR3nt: TGTGCCACCAGCCTAAGACAGGGGGATCCCCTCCACTTT; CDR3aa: CATSLRQGDPLHF
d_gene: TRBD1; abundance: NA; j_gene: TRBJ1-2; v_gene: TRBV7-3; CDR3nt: TGTGCCAGCGGACGGACAGGGGGCGCCCAGGGCTACACCTTC; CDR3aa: CASGRTGGAQGYTF
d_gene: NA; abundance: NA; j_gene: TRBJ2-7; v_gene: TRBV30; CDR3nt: TGTGCCTGGAGTGTATCAAGCGAGTACGAGCAGTACTTC; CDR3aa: CAWSVSSEYEQYF
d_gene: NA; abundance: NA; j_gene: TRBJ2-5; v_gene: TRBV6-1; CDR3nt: TGTGCCAGCAGTGAGACAGGCCTACAAGAGACCCAGTACTTC; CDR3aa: CASSETGLQETQYF
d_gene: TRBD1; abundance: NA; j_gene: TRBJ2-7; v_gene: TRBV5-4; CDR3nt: TGTGCCAGCAGCTTGGCCGGGACAGCCTACGAGCAGTACTTC; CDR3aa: CASSLAGTAYEQYF
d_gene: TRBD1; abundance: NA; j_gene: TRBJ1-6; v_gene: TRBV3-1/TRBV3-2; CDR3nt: TGTGCCAGCAGCCGCCAGGGGGTTGATAATTCACCCCTCCACTTT; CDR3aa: CASSRQGVDNSPLHF
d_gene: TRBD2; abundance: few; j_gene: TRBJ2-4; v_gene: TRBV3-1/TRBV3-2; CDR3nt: TGTGCCAGCAGCATCAGCGGGGGAGGGAACATTCAGTACTTC; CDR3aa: CASSISGGGNIQYF
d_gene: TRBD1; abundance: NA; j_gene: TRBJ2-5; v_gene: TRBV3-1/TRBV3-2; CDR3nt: TGTGCCAGCAGCCAAGATAGGGGGCGCCGAGAGACCCAGTACTTC; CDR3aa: CASSQDRGRRETQYF
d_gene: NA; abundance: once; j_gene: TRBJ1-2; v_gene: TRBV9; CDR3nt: TGTGCCAGCAGCGTACTGGAGGACTATGGCTACACCTTC; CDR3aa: CASSVLEDYGYTF
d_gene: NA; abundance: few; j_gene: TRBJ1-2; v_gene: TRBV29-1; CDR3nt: TGCAGCGTCCTAGATCCACCCACCTTC; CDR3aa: CSVLDPPTF
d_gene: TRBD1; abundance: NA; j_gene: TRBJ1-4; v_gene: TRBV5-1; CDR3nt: TGCGCCAGCAGCCTGACAGGGGGGGAAAAACTGTTTTTT; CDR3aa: CASSLTGGEKLFF
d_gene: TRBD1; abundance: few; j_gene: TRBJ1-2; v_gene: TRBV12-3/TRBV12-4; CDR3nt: TGTGCCAGCAGTACGAGGGGGCATGGCTACACCTTC; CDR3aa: CASSTRGHGYTF
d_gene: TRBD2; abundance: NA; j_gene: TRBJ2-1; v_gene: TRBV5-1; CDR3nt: TGCGCCAGCAGCCCGGGACTAGCGGGAGACGATGAGCAGTTCTTC; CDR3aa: CASSPGLAGDDEQFF
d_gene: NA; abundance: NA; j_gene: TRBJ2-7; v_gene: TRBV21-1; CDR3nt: TGTGCCCCCCTTGATCCGGGACAGGGGATAAAAGAGCAGTACTTC; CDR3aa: CAPLDPGQGIKEQYF
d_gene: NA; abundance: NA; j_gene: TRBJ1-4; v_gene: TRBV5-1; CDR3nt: TGCGCCAGCAGTTGGATGGGGAGAAATGAAAAACTGTTTTTT; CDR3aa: CASSWMGRNEKLFF
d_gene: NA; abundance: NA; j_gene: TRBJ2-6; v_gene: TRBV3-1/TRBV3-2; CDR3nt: TGTGCCAGCAGCCAAGGGACAGCAGGGGCCAACGTCCTGACTTTC; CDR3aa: CASSQGTAGANVLTF
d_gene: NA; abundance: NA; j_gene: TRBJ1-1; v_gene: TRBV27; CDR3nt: TGTGCCAGCAGTTTTAATTCGAGGACTGAAGCTTTCTTT; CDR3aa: CASSFNSRTEAFF
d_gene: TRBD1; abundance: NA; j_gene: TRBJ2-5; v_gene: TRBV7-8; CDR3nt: TGTGCCAGCAGCTCGCTTCTATTAGACAGGGAGTATCGGACCCAGTACTTC; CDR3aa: CASSSLLLDREYRTQYF
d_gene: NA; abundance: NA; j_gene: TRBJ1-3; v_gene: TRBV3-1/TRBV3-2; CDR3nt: TGTGCCAGCAGCTCTCAGGGGAGCTCTGGAAACACCATATATTTT; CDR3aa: CASSSQGSSGNTIYF
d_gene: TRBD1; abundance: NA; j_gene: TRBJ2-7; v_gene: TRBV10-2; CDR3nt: TGCGCCAGCAGTGGAAGACAGGGGGCATCCTACGAGCAGTACTTC; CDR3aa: CASSGRQGASYEQYF
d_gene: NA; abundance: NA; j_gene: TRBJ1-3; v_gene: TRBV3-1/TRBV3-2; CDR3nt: TGTGCCAGCAGCCAAGACGAGGGTGCTGGAAACACCATATATTTT; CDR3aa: CASSQDEGAGNTIYF
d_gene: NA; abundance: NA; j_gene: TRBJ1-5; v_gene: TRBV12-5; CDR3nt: TGTGCTAGTGGTCCCCCCGGGGATCAGCCCCAGCATTTT; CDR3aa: CASGPPGDQPQHF
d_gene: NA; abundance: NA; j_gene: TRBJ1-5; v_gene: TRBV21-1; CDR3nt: TGTGCCAGCAGTCGTAGGGGGGGAAGTCATCGGCCCCAGCATTTT; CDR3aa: CASSRRGGSHRPQHF
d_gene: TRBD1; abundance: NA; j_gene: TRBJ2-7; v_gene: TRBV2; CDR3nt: TGTGCCAGCAGTACGCGGACAGGGGGAGACGAGCAGTACTTC; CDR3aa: CASSTRTGGDEQYF
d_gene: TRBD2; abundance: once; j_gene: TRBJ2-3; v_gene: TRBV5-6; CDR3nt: TGTGCCAGCAGCCCCCTGACTAGCGGGGGTTCCGGTACGCAGTATTTT; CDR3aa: CASSPLTSGGSGTQYF
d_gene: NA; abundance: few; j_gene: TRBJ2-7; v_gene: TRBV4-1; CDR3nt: TGCGCCAGCAGCCAAGTTGATAGCAGGGGTTACGAGCAGTACTTC; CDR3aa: CASSQVDSRGYEQYF
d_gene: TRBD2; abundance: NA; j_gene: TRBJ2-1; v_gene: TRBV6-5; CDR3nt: TGTGCCAGCAGCGTCCCGGGACTAGGGAGTGAGCAGTTCTTC; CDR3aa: CASSVPGLGSEQFF
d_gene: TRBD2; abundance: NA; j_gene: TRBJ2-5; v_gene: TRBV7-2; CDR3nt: TGTGCCAGCAGCCCCAACTACCTAGCGGGGGGGCCTCGCGAGACCCAGTACTTC; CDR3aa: CASSPNYLAGGPRETQYF
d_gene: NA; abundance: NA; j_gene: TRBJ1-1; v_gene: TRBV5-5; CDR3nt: TGTGCCAGCAGCTTCCCAGGGGATTTGGCCGAGAACACTGAAGCTTTCTTT; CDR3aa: CASSFPGDLAENTEAFF
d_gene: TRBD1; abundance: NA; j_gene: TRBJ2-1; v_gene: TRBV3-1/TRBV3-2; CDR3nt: TGTGCCAGCAGCCAAGGGCCCTTGGGACAGGGGCTTTACAATGAGCAGTTCTTC; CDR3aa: CASSQGPLGQGLYNEQFF
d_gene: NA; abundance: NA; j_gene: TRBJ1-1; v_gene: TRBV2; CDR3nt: TGTGCCAGCAGTCACAGGGTGCGCGCTGAAGCTTTCTTT; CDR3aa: CASSHRVRAEAFF
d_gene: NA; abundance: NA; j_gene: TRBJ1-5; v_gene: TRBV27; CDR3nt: TGTGCCAGCAGTTTTCAGTTCAATCAGCCCCAGCATTTT; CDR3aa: CASSFQFNQPQHF
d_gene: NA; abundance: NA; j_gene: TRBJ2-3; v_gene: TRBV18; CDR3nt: TGTGCCAGCTCACCACGGGAGCCAGATACGCAGTATTTT; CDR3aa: CASSPREPDTQYF
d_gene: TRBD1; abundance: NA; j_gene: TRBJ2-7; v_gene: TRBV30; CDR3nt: TGTGCCTGGAGTCCTCCGGGACAGAGTCTTTACGAGCAGTACTTC; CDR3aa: CAWSPPGQSLYEQYF
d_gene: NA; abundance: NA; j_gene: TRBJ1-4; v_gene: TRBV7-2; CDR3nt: TGTGCCAGCAGCTTAATGGTTACGGTAACTAATGAAAAACTGTTTTTT; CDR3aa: CASSLMVTVTNEKLFF
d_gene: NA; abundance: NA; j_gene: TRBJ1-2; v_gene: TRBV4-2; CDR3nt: TGTGCCAGCAGCCTGGAGGGTGGCTATGGCTACACCTTC; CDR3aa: CASSLEGGYGYTF
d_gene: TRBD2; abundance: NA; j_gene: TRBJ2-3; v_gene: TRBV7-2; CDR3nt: TGTGCCAGCAAGGAGGGACTACATAAACCCACAGATACGCAGTATTTT; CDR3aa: CASKEGLHKPTDTQYF
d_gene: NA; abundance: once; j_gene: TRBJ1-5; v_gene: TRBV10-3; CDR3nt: TGTGCCAGCCGCTCCGGGACACCTAGCAATCAGCCCCAGCATTTT; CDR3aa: CASRSGTPSNQPQHF
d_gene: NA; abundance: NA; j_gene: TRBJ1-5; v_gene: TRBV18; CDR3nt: TGTGCCAGCTCACCGAATGGAGGTCATAGCAATCAGCCCCAGCATTTT; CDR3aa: CASSPNGGHSNQPQHF